One TCR beta chain is described in this entry. Its cognate antigen has yet to be identified. There are no base qualities to consult, and no much larger clone falls within one base. The data were obtained in a study of blood T cells in healthy people across ages (dated by TCRdb to between 2014 and 2016). Looking at the study overall: In model experiments, roughly one uniquely barcoded TCR beta cDNA molecule per two T cells was captured by template switching. Using deep sequencing normalized with unique cDNA molecular identifiers, the study measured how TCR beta repertoire diversity changes with age. Using the same blood draw, the study looked at two additional independent replicas of 1 million unique cDNA reads for two donors, one aged 18 to 30 and the other aged 80 or older. To avoid experimental bias, donors of different ages were distributed randomly across sequencing lanes. Four age groups were formed from the donors: young (average about 17 years), middle-aged (approximately 40), aged (about 62) and long-lived (about 80).

What the research found in general, with its limitations: Total diversity estimates from one million sequenced T cells were considered lower bounds and underestimates. Since profiling was done on bulk unsorted PBMCs, naive and antigen-experienced compartments could not be conclusively compared. Because donor CMV infection status was unknown, age-related changes in expanded clonotypes were potentially confounded. Observed TCR beta diversity per million T cells fell roughly linearly with age, and a significant reduction was already apparent by age about 38. There was a strong correlation between observed TCR beta diversity and the percentage of naive T cells measured by flow cytometry. Compared with the aged group, the long-lived group had more naive CD4+ T cells, fewer expanded clones and increased TCR diversity, a pattern suggesting age selection.

Systemically healthy Caucasian individuals from Russia, some 40 in total and aged roughly 6 to 95 years, were included as donors. Each donor gave ten milliliters of peripheral blood, collected into EDTA-treated Vacutainer tubes. Ficoll-Paque density-gradient centrifugation was used to isolate PBMCs, with at least 7 million obtained per sample. Total RNA was extracted from PBMCs with Trizol reagent, with at least 6 micrograms obtained per sample. For every donor, an aliquot of PBMCs went through flow cytometry to measure the percentages of naive CD45RAhigh/CD27high T cells. The protocol used for the library was 5' RACE. TCRdb lists the instrument as Illumina HiSeq 2500. The second PCR ran for about 6 to 11 cycles and used a J-beta primer mix along with a sample-barcoded 5' primer. A template-switch 5' adaptor carrying 12 random nucleotides introduced a unique molecular identifier onto each TCR beta cDNA molecule. Each sample yielded at least 2.5 million CDR3-containing paired-end reads. First-strand cDNA was synthesized from all RNA with the Mint cDNA synthesis kit, primed by a TRBC-specific oligonucleotide. Following uracil-DNA glycosylase treatment, all cDNA underwent a first 18-cycle PCR with the universal primers M1SS and BC2_uni_R. The paper's processing steps were these. For normalization, 1 million high-quality reads were randomly selected from each sample, with every read carrying a distinct molecular identifier. Instead of being binned into consensus sequences, reads that shared molecular identifiers were thrown out. CDR3 identification, clonotype clustering and error correction used MiTCR with a Q25 quality threshold and the strictest error-elimination algorithm. A nonparametric unseen species model with Euler transformation was used to estimate a lower bound on total TCR beta diversity. TCRdb passed the public sequencing reads through fastp at Q25 and MiXCR, retaining productive beta sequences. Under each unique CDR3 protein, matching rows form one entry showing the most common genes and DNA. The V and J calls follow TCRdb's processing rather than the paper's. This sample gives about 1.8 million distinct CDR3 sequences in total; 49% of them show up just once. The ten largest clones capture approximately 2.1% of the sample.

Source material: blood. This sequence was found in a woman aged 40 to 55 in good health.

The DNA sequence follows: TGTGCCAGCAGTTCCCTGGAGGGACGGACTTTTAACTATGGCTACACCTTC. Its protein is CASSSLEGRTFNYGYTF. Here the chain combines TRBV6-6 and TRBJ1-2; a tentative D match to TRBD1 spans 5 bases. The CDR3 covers 17 residues, taking in both the cysteine and the phenylalanine. Only the CDR3 portion is preserved as DNA: 51 bases, with reading frame beginning at the first base. The V end loses 4 bases and the J end loses 1 base, and a stretch of 19 bases separates them. Based on the germline V gene (reference sequence), the CDR1 and CDR2 sequences are MNHNY and SVGAGI.